The sequence of this T cell receptor beta chain was determined in a study of CXCR3-negative and CXCR3-positive naive CD8 T cells. Study-wide results and limits: CXCR3-negative naive cells had less hydrophobic TRB CDR3s than did CXCR3-positive naive cells. Both naive subsets showed comparably high diversity, and memory CD8+ cells showed much lower diversity.

The CDR3 runs 13 residues. Germline V CDR1 and CDR2: LNHDA, SQIVND (reference sequence). Among CD8+ T cells, naive ones were CD45RO-CCR7+CD27+CD95-. Researchers prepared the TRB cDNA libraries using 5' RACE with UMI labels. Each CDR3 protein gets one entry in TCRdb, which reprocessed the 5' RACE reads and gives no DNA. This repertoire includes nearly 110,000 distinct CDR3 sequences. In regard to this clonotype: The antigen is unknown.

The material sequenced was naive CXCR3+ CD8+ T cells from blood. The sample's subset: CD45RO-CCR7+CD27+CD95- naive CD8+ T cells expressing CXCR3 (TNR3+). This TCR was recovered from a human donor in good health. Some clones in this sample may be carry-over from other donors' samples. This sequence joins TRBV19 and TRBJ1-2; lacking DNA, the TRBD1 call made by TCRdb goes unchecked. CDR3 amino acids: CASSPGTIYGYTF.